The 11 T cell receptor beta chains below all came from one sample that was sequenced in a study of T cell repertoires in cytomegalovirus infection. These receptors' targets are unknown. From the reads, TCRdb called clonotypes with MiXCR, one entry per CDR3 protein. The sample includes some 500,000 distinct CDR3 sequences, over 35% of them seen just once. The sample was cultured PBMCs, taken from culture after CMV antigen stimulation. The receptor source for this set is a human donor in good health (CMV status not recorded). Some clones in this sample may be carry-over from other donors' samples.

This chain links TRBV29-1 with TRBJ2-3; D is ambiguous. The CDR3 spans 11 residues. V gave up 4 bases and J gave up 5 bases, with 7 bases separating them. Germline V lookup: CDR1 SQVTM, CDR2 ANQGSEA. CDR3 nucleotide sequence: TGCAGCGTTGGTGACGAAGATACGCAGTATTTT. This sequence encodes CSVGDEDTQYF.

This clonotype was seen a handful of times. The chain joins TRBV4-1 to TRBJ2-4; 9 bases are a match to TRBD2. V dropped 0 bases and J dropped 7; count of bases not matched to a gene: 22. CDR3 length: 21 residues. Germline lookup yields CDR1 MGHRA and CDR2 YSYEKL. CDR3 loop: CASSQDETALWRPAGGNIQYF. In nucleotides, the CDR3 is TGCGCCAGCAGCCAAGATGAAACCGCCCTCTGGCGGCCGGCGGGGGGGAACATTCAGTACTTC.

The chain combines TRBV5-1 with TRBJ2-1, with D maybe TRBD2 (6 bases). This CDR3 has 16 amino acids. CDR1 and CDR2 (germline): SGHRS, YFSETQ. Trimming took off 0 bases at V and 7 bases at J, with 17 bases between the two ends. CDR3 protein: CASSLAWDSTFNEQFF. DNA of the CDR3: TGCGCCAGCAGCTTGGCCTGGGACTCCACCTTTAATGAGCAGTTCTTC.

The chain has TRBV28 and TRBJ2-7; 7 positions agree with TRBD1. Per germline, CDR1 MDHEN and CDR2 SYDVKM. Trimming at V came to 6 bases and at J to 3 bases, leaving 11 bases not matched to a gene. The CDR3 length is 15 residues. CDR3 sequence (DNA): TGTGCCAGCAGCCCCCCCGGGACAGCTAACTACGAGCAGTACTTC. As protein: CASSPPGTANYEQYF.

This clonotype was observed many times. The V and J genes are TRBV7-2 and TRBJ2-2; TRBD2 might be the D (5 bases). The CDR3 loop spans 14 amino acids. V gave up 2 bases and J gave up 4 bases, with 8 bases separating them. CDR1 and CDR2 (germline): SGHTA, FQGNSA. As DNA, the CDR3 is TGTGCCAGCAGCTTAAGTCGGGGCACCGGGGAGCTGTTTTTT. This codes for CASSLSRGTGELFF.

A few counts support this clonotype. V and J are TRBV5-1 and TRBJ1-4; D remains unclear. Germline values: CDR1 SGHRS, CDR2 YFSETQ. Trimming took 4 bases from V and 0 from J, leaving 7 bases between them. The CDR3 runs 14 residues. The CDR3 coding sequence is TGCGCCAGCAGCAAAGATGCAACTAATGAAAAACTGTTTTTT. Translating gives CASSKDATNEKLFF. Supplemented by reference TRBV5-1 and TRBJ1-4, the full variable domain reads KAGVTQTPRYLIKTRGQQVTLSCSPISGHRSVSWYQQTPGQGLQFLFEYFSETQRNKGNFPGRFSGRQFSNSRSEMNVSTLELGDSALYLCASSKDATNEKLFFGSGTQLSVL.

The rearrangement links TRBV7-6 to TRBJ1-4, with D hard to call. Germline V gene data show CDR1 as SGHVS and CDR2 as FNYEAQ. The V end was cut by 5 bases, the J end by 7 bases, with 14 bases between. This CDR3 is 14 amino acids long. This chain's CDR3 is CASSSSGGLEKLFF. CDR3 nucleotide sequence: TGTGCCAGCAGCAGCTCGGGAGGACTTGAAAAACTGTTTTTT. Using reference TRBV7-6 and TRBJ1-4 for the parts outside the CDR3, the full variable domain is GAGVSQSPRYKVTKRGQDVALRCDPISGHVSLYWYRQALGQGPEFLTYFNYEAQQDKSGLPNDRFSAERPEGSISTLTIQRTEQRDSAMYRCASSSSGGLEKLFFGSGTQLSVL.

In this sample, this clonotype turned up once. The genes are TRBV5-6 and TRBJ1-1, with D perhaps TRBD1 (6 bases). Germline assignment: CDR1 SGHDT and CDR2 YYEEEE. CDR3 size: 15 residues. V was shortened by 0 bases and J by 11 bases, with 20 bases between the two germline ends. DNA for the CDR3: TGTGCCAGCAGCTTGGGGATCTGGGGGGACACAGGGGCTTTCTTT. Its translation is CASSLGIWGDTGAFF.

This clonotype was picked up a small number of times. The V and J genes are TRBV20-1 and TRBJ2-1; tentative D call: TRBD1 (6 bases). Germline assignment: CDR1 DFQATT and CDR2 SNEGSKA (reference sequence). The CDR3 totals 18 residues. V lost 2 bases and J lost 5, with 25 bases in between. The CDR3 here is CSARIPGHSPLRNNEQFF. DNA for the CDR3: TGCAGTGCTAGAATTCCGGGACACTCTCCTTTAAGGAACAATGAGCAGTTCTTC.

The CDR3 spells CASRADTYEQYF. CDR3 sequence (DNA): TGTGCCAGCAGAGCCGACACTTACGAGCAGTACTTC. The rearrangement uses TRBV2 and TRBJ2-7; D is ambiguous. There are 12 residues in the CDR3. Trimming stripped 6 bases from V and 4 bases from J, with 10 bases between. CDR1 is SNHLY and CDR2 is FYNNEI in the germline V gene.

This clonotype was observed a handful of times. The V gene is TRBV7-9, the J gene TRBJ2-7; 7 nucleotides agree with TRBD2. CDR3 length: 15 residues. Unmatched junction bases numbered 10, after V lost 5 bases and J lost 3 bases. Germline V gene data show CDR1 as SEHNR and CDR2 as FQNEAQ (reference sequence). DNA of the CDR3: TGTGCCAGCAGCCCACCTCGGGGGAGGGACTACGAGCAGTACTTC. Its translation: CASSPPRGRDYEQYF.